Each of the 13 T cell receptor beta chains below was sequenced from the same sample in a study of blood T cell repertoires in COVID-19. Produced via immunoSEQ multiplex PCR; TCRdb's table is partial and in-frame only. The table lists roughly 430,000 clones, over 75% of them singletons. What was sequenced was PBMCs or T cells enriched from blood (not recorded which). These receptors all stem from a woman aged 40 to 50 with acute COVID-19.

This clone was detected only once. The V call is TRBV2, the J call TRBJ1-2; D not certain. The CDR3 has 15 amino acids. V lost 4 bases, J lost 6 bases, and 18 bases lay in between. The germline V gene has CDR1 SNHLY and CDR2 FYNNEI. CDR3 in amino acids: CASSASVSATNGYTF. The DNA of the CDR3 is TGTGCCAGCAGTGCTAGCGTCTCGGCGACCAATGGCTACACCTTC.

This clone has only one observation. The chain couples TRBV7-9 to TRBJ2-7, with a possible D match to TRBD1 (6 bases). The V gene lost 3 bases and the J gene lost 7 bases, with 10 bases spanning the gap. Per the germline V gene, CDR1 is SEHNR and CDR2 is FQNEAQ (reference sequence). This CDR3 region has 12 residues. CDR3 DNA: TGTGCCAGCAGCTTTCTTCAGGGGGAGCAGTACTTC. This translates into CASSFLQGEQYF.

The chain uses TRBV5-5 and TRBJ2-1, with D possibly matching TRBD2 (6 bases). Germline V gene lookup returns CDR1 SGHKS and CDR2 YYEKEE (reference sequence). V lost 2 bases and J lost 2, with 17 bases in between. The CDR3 loop spans 17 amino acids. The CDR3 region is CASSFSERVVPYNEQFF. The CDR3 coding sequence is TGTGCCAGCAGCTTTTCGGAGCGGGTTGTCCCCTACAATGAGCAGTTCTTC.

The chain carries TRBV9 and TRBJ2-4, with TRBD2 matching over 7 bases. In germline, CDR1 is SGDLS, CDR2 YYNGEE. Trimming took 4 bases from V and 1 from J; bases not matched to a gene: 11. The CDR3 spans 17 residues. For the CDR3, the DNA is TGTGCCAGCAGCCCTCGGCCGGGGGAGGGGGCCAAAAACATTCAGTACTTC. This codes for CASSPRPGEGAKNIQYF. The full variable domain, its missing parts supplied by reference TRBV9 and TRBJ2-4, is DSGVTQTPKHLITATGQRVTLRCSPRSGDLSVYWYQQSLDQGLQFLIQYYNGEERAKGNILERFSAQQFPDLHSELNLSSLELGDSALYFCASSPRPGEGAKNIQYFGAGTRLSVL.

This sequence joins TRBV5-1 and TRBJ1-2, with D perhaps matching TRBD1 (6 bases). The CDR3 contains 14 residues. Germline loops: CDR1 SGHRS, CDR2 YFSETQ. V lost 4 bases, J lost 7 bases, and 17 bases lay in between. For the CDR3, the DNA is TGCGCCAGCAGCCACGCCTCAGGGGACGGTGGCTACACCTTC. Translating gives CASSHASGDGGYTF.

The J gene is TRBJ2-5, the V gene TRBV11-2; TRBD2 might be the D (6 bases). Germline V gives CDR1 SGHAT, CDR2 FQNNGV. The CDR3 has 15 residues. V lost 3 bases, J lost 2 bases, and 13 bases lay in between. CDR3: CASSLTGLLQETQYF. The CDR3 coding sequence is TGTGCCAGCAGCTTGACGGGACTCCTTCAAGAGACCCAGTACTTC.

This chain connects TRBV6-1 to TRBJ1-5, with D hard to call. Germline CDR1 MNHNS, CDR2 SASEGT. Trimming cost V 3 bases and J 5 bases, with 5 bases left between them. The CDR3 has 12 amino acids. This CDR3 reads CASSDGYQPQHF. The CDR3 nucleotides are TGTGCCAGCAGTGACGGTTATCAGCCCCAGCATTTT.

The chain couples TRBV29-1 to TRBJ2-1, with 8 bases matching TRBD1. In germline, CDR1 is SQVTM, CDR2 ANQGSEA. J was trimmed by 4 bases and V by 2 bases; bases with no gene match: 4. This CDR3 is 14 amino acids long. Here the CDR3 DNA reads TGCAGCGTTGAACGAGGACAGGGTTACAATGAGCAGTTCTTC. Its translation is CSVERGQGYNEQFF.

V usage is TRBV5-1 and J usage is TRBJ2-3; 13 bases match TRBD2. CDR3 length equals 17 residues. Trimming at V came to 3 bases and at J to 2 bases, leaving 6 bases not matched to a gene. Germline CDR1 reads SGHRS; CDR2 reads YFSETQ. The CDR3 sequence: CASSSGLAGAYTDTQYF. CDR3 bases: TGCGCCAGCAGCTCAGGACTAGCGGGGGCCTACACAGATACGCAGTATTTT. Based on the CDR3 plus reference TRBV5-1 and TRBJ2-3, the full variable domain is KAGVTQTPRYLIKTRGQQVTLSCSPISGHRSVSWYQQTPGQGLQFLFEYFSETQRNKGNFPGRFSGRQFSNSRSEMNVSTLELGDSALYLCASSSGLAGAYTDTQYFGPGTRLTVL.

This clone appeared once. This sequence joins TRBV5-1 and TRBJ1-1; D call uncertain. The germline CDR1 and CDR2 sequences are SGHRS and YFSETQ. The CDR3 sequence is 15 residues long. Trimming left V 0 bases short and J 3 bases short, with 12 bases between. In DNA form, the CDR3 reads TGCGCCAGCAGCTTGGTCGCACCGAGGGACACTGAAGCTTTCTTT. Its protein product is CASSLVAPRDTEAFF.

V gene TRBV10-3 combines with J gene TRBJ1-5; maybe TRBD1 (5 bases). In germline, CDR1 is ENHRY, CDR2 SYGVKD. With 8 bases removed from V and 3 bases from J, the gap between germline ends came to 14 bases. The CDR3 is 14 residues long. The CDR3 region is CAIRAGGLNQPQHF. In DNA form, the CDR3 reads TGTGCCATCCGGGCGGGGGGACTCAATCAGCCCCAGCATTTT.

V gene TRBV14 combines with J gene TRBJ2-1; 7 nucleotides match TRBD2. J was trimmed by 1 base and V by 4 bases; bases with no gene match: 7. The length of the CDR3 is 16 residues. In germline, CDR1 is SGHDN, CDR2 FVKESK. CDR3 nucleotide sequence: TGTGCCAGCAGCCCCCTGGGAGGGGTATCCTACAATGAGCAGTTCTTC. It translates to CASSPLGGVSYNEQFF. Complete variable domain (other parts from reference TRBV14 and TRBJ2-1): EAGVTQFPSHSVIEKGQTVTLRCDPISGHDNLYWYRRVMGKEIKFLLHFVKESKQDESGMPNNRFLAERTGGTYSTLKVQPAELEDSGVYFCASSPLGGVSYNEQFFGPGTRLTVL.

The CDR3 is CASSEGRGPAYEQYF. CDR3 nucleotides: TGTGCCAGCAGTGAAGGGCGGGGGCCTGCCTACGAGCAGTACTTC. The rearrangement links TRBV6-1 to TRBJ2-7, with TRBD2 as a possible D gene (7 bases). V dropped 1 base and J dropped 2 bases, with 12 bases sitting between them. This CDR3 is built from 15 residues. Germline CDR1 is MNHNS and CDR2 is SASEGT.